Presented here are 28 T cell receptor beta chains from one specimen sequenced in a study of cytotoxic CD8 clonotypes in ibrutinib-treated CLL. Only in-frame clones appear in the TCRdb table, and some are missing; sequencing was by immunoSEQ multiplex PCR. The data hold tens of thousands of clones, with just over 70% observed a single time. Source: PBMCs, taken at disease progression, from a patient treated with ibrutinib. The source of these receptors is a human donor with chronic lymphocytic leukemia.

The chain employs TRBV28 and TRBJ2-1, with TRBD2 matching over 8 bases. V lost 1 base, J lost 6 bases, and 11 bases stayed unmatched. The CDR3 consists of 17 residues. The germline CDR1 and CDR2 sequences are MDHEN and SYDVKM. The CDR3 DNA follows: TGTGCCAGCAGTTTATTAGTTGGCGGGGGGACGGCCAATGAGCAGTTCTTC. The encoded protein is CASSLLVGGGTANEQFF.

In its sample, this clone was seen once. The chain recombines TRBV10-3 with TRBJ2-7; tentative D call: TRBD1 (6 bases). Trimming cost V 4 bases and J 1 base, with 17 bases left between them. This CDR3 is 16 amino acids long. CDR1 ENHRY and CDR2 SYGVKD come from the germline V gene. This chain's CDR3 is CAISGKESGVSYEQYF. The CDR3 bases are TGTGCCATCAGTGGTAAGGAGTCAGGGGTTTCCTACGAGCAGTACTTC.

This clone is deemed medium-sized. This same CDR3 is encoded by further DNA sequences in the sample. The gene calls are TRBV5-1 and TRBJ2-1; D might be TRBD1 or TRBD2, each matching 5 bases. Germline-derived CDR1 and CDR2 are SGHRS and YFSETQ. Trimming took 3 bases from V and 8 from J, leaving 21 bases between them. The CDR3 contains 16 residues. The CDR3: CASSYSGRGQRDEQFF. The DNA of the CDR3 is TGCGCCAGCAGCTACTCGGGTCGGGGCCAGCGCGATGAGCAGTTCTTC. Full variable domain (outside the CDR3, taken from reference TRBV5-1 and TRBJ2-1): KAGVTQTPRYLIKTRGQQVTLSCSPISGHRSVSWYQQTPGQGLQFLFEYFSETQRNKGNFPGRFSGRQFSNSRSEMNVSTLELGDSALYLCASSYSGRGQRDEQFFGPGTRLTVL.

The DNA for the CDR3 is TGTGCCAGCAGCTTAGGGTACAGGGGGCTAGGGGAAAAACTGTTTTTT. Translation: CASSLGYRGLGEKLFF. J is TRBJ1-4 and V is TRBV7-2; 9 bases fit TRBD1. Unmatched junction bases numbered 8, after V lost 1 base and J lost 8 bases. CDR3 size: 16 residues. CDR1 and CDR2 (germline): SGHTA, FQGNSA.

CDR3 protein: CASSSTGGRWYEQYF. The CDR3 DNA follows: TGCGCCAGCAGCTCGACAGGGGGTCGTTGGTACGAGCAGTACTTC. The chain recombines TRBV5-1 with TRBJ2-7; 9 nucleotides align to TRBD1. The CDR3 is made up of 15 amino acids. Trimming at V came to 3 bases and at J to 4 bases, leaving 8 bases not matched to a gene. CDR1 and CDR2 from the germline V gene are SGHRS and YFSETQ.

The chain is built from TRBV7-9 and TRBJ1-1, with 7 bases lining up with TRBD1. The CDR3 is 15 residues long. V gave up 10 bases and J gave up 0 bases; unmatched junction bases: 11. Germline lookup yields CDR1 SEHNR and CDR2 FQNEAQ (reference sequence). CDR3 DNA sequence: TGTGCCACCCACGACAGGGCCACTATGAACACTGAAGCTTTCTTT. This translates into CATHDRATMNTEAFF.

The rearrangement joins TRBV25-1 to TRBJ1-1; D ambiguous. CDR3 length equals 13 residues. Looked up from germline, CDR1 is MGHDK and CDR2 is SYGVNS. The V end was cut by 6 bases, the J end by 3 bases, with 11 bases between. Written as DNA, the CDR3 is TGTGCCAGCAGAGATTCGGGTCACACTGAAGCTTTCTTT. It translates to CASRDSGHTEAFF.

This clone was picked up a small number of times. V usage is TRBV4-1 and J usage is TRBJ1-1; possible D gene TRBD1, 5 bases. The CDR3 is made up of 19 amino acids. V was shortened by 5 bases and J by 1 base, with 26 bases between the two germline ends. CDR1 is MGHRA, CDR2 YSYEKL, per germline. CDR3 in amino acids: CASSSNLPGPHQRNTEAFF. CDR3 DNA sequence: TGCGCCAGCAGCTCTAATTTGCCGGGACCCCACCAGAGGAACACTGAAGCTTTCTTT.

J is TRBJ1-1 and V is TRBV5-1; 10 bases are a match to TRBD1. Germline V gives CDR1 SGHRS, CDR2 YFSETQ. This CDR3 contains 14 residues. V lost 4 bases and J lost 1; bases outside the gene matches: 1. The DNA for the CDR3 is TGCGCCAGCAGCGGGACAGGGGCGAACACTGAAGCTTTCTTT. Protein sequence: CASSGTGANTEAFF.

This chain links TRBV7-9 with TRBJ2-6, with a possible D match to TRBD1 (5 bases). The CDR3 covers 16 residues. The V and J ends lost 5 bases and 0 bases respectively, with 11 bases between them. CDR1 is SEHNR, CDR2 FQNEAQ, per germline (reference sequence). The CDR3 DNA follows: TGTGCCAGCAGCGAAGGACAATTCTCTGGGGCCAACGTCCTGACTTTC. Protein product: CASSEGQFSGANVLTF.

J is TRBJ2-4 and V is TRBV11-3; TRBD1 agrees at 9 bases. The germline CDR1 and CDR2 sequences are SGHNT and YENEEA. This CDR3 is 13 amino acids long. The V gene end was trimmed by 5 bases and the J gene end by 8 bases; junction bases not matched to a gene: 4. CDR3 in amino acids: CASSTGQGHIQYF. The CDR3 nucleotides read TGTGCCAGCAGCACCGGACAGGGGCACATTCAGTACTTC.

The chain couples TRBV10-3 to TRBJ2-2, with 7 bases aligning to TRBD1. J lost 7 bases, V lost 8 bases, and 10 bases had no gene match. CDR1 is ENHRY and CDR2 is SYGVKD in the germline V gene. This CDR3 has 14 residues. CDR3 nucleotide sequence: TGTGCCATCGCTGGACAGGCAATGGACGGGGAGCTGTTTTTT. Its protein product is CAIAGQAMDGELFF.

The V gene is TRBV7-9, the J gene TRBJ2-7; D unresolved. The germline V gene has CDR1 SEHNR and CDR2 FQNEAQ (reference sequence). V was clipped by 5 bases and J by 7 bases, with 24 bases between them. The CDR3 runs 16 residues. The CDR3 region has the DNA TGTGCCAGCAGCCAAGGCCAGGCCGAGAGGAGTGAGGAGCAGTACTTC. Its translation: CASSQGQAERSEEQYF.

As regards this clone: At one end the junction does not follow the germline gene, possibly because of a read error. V and J are TRBV6-1 and TRBJ2-7; D remains ambiguous. CDR1 is MNHNS, CDR2 SASEGT, per germline. CDR3 size: 10 residues. This CDR3 reads CASSEGLEPF. The CDR3 DNA sequence: TGTGCCAGCAGTGAAGGCCTTGAGCCCTTC.

This chain links TRBV18 with TRBJ1-1; maybe TRBD1 (5 bases). Deletions cut 4 bases from V and 1 base from J, with 19 bases between. CDR3 length: 17 amino acids. Looked up from germline, CDR1 is KGHSH and CDR2 is LQKENI. CDR3: CASSLHRGVKRNTEAFF. CDR3 nucleotide sequence: TGTGCCAGCTCACTCCATCGGGGGGTTAAACGGAACACTGAAGCTTTCTTT.

The V gene is TRBV11-2, the J gene TRBJ2-4; tentative D call: TRBD2 (6 bases). V was cut by 5 bases and J by 6 bases, with 14 bases left in between. CDR3 length equals 14 residues. Germline CDR1 reads SGHAT; CDR2 reads FQNNGV. CDR3: CASSLRLGGNIQYF. The DNA of the CDR3 is TGTGCCAGCAGCCTTCGACTAGGCGGAAACATTCAGTACTTC.

This clone has just a few counts. The V gene is TRBV30, the J gene TRBJ1-2, with D possibly being TRBD1 (6 bases). Germline assignment: CDR1 GTSNPN and CDR2 SVGIG (reference sequence). V was cut by 4 bases and J by 2 bases, with 11 bases left in between. The CDR3 has 13 residues. CDR3 in amino acids: CAWNRQGNYGYTF. The CDR3 DNA follows: TGTGCCTGGAACCGTCAGGGGAACTATGGCTACACCTTC.

J is TRBJ1-2 and V is TRBV2; D unresolved. From germline, CDR1 is SNHLY and CDR2 FYNNEI. The V end was cut by 6 bases, the J end by 4 bases, with 15 bases between. CDR3 length equals 14 residues. CDR3 amino acids: CASSGRSPLYGYTF. For the CDR3, the DNA is TGTGCCAGCAGCGGCCGTTCACCCCTCTATGGCTACACCTTC. Full variable domain (outside the CDR3, taken from reference TRBV2 and TRBJ1-2): EPEVTQTPSHQVTQMGQEVILRCVPISNHLYFYWYRQILGQKVEFLVSFYNNEISEKSEIFDDQFSVERPDGSNFTLKIRSTKLEDSAMYFCASSGRSPLYGYTFGSGTRLTVV.

V gene TRBV18 combines with J gene TRBJ2-3, with D tentatively TRBD2 (7 bases). Per the germline V gene, CDR1 is KGHSH and CDR2 is LQKENI. The V and J ends lost 2 bases and 5 bases respectively, with 14 bases between them. The CDR3 sequence is 15 residues long. The CDR3 spells CASSPAGGPGDTQYF. CDR3 DNA: TGTGCCAGCTCACCAGCCGGGGGGCCAGGAGATACGCAGTATTTT.

The gene calls are TRBV28 and TRBJ2-3; the match to TRBD2 covers 8 bases. The CDR3 is 15 residues long. V lost 6 bases and J lost 1; bases outside the gene matches: 6. Per germline, CDR1 MDHEN and CDR2 SYDVKM. The CDR3 is CASRTSGRGTDTQYF. In DNA form, the CDR3 reads TGTGCCAGCAGAACGAGCGGGAGAGGCACAGATACGCAGTATTTT.

This sequence joins TRBV5-6 and TRBJ2-2; 9 nucleotides agree with TRBD1. V trimming: 6 bases; J trimming: 0 bases; junction bases outside the gene matches: 3. CDR1 SGHDT and CDR2 YYEEEE come from the germline V gene. This CDR3 is built from 15 residues. Here the CDR3 DNA reads TGTGCCAGCATGGGACAGGGCCCGAACACCGGGGAGCTGTTTTTT. Its protein product is CASMGQGPNTGELFF.

The V and J genes are TRBV18 and TRBJ1-5, with D hard to call. V lost 4 bases to trimming and J lost 1 base, with 14 bases between them. The CDR3 has 16 amino acids. In germline, CDR1 is KGHSH, CDR2 LQKENI. The CDR3 DNA follows: TGTGCCAGCTCACTTCGAGACCCGGACAGCAATCAGCCCCAGCATTTT. Protein: CASSLRDPDSNQPQHF.

The genes are TRBV9 and TRBJ1-4; D call uncertain. This CDR3 has 15 residues. Looked up from germline, CDR1 is SGDLS and CDR2 is YYNGEE. Trimming cost V 0 bases and J 7 bases, with 13 bases left between them. CDR3 loop: CASSVGEGPPEKLFF. The CDR3 DNA reads TGTGCCAGCAGCGTAGGGGAAGGGCCGCCTGAAAAACTGTTTTTT. Drawing the rest from reference TRBV9 and TRBJ1-4, the complete variable domain is DSGVTQTPKHLITATGQRVTLRCSPRSGDLSVYWYQQSLDQGLQFLIQYYNGEERAKGNILERFSAQQFPDLHSELNLSSLELGDSALYFCASSVGEGPPEKLFFGSGTQLSVL.

The chain joins TRBV6-1 to TRBJ2-1, with unresolved D. The CDR3 spans 15 residues. Germline V CDR1 and CDR2: MNHNS, SASEGT. V lost 1 base and J lost 2, with 9 bases in between. Written as DNA, the CDR3 is TGTGCCAGCAGTGAAGGATACAGCGCCTACAATGAGCAGTTCTTC. Translated, it gives CASSEGYSAYNEQFF.

The V gene is TRBV14, the J gene TRBJ2-3; unclear D gene. The CDR3 totals 17 residues. CDR1 SGHDN and CDR2 FVKESK come from the germline V gene. V gave up 0 bases and J gave up 8 bases, with 21 bases separating them. The CDR3 loop is CASSQEFSSGGGGTQYF. CDR3 in DNA: TGTGCCAGCAGCCAAGAATTTTCCTCTGGCGGTGGCGGTACGCAGTATTTT.

The rearrangement uses TRBV7-9 and TRBJ1-2; D is ambiguous. Germline CDR1 SEHNR, CDR2 FQNEAQ (reference sequence). V was trimmed by 3 bases and J by 4 bases, leaving 3 bases between them. The CDR3 is 11 residues long. For the CDR3, the DNA is TGTGCCAGCAGCTTTAGCTATGGCTACACCTTC. Protein product: CASSFSYGYTF.

This clone was observed a single time. The chain joins TRBV7-9 to TRBJ1-1; TRBD1 is a possible D gene (6 bases). Trimming pared 5 bases from V and 5 bases from J, leaving 18 bases between. The germline gives CDR1 SEHNR, CDR2 FQNEAQ (reference sequence). The CDR3 sequence is 15 residues long. The CDR3 nucleotides are TGTGCCAGCAGCCGCCTGAGGCAGGGGAAGACTGAAGCTTTCTTT. Translating gives CASSRLRQGKTEAFF.

This clone came up a few times. The chain carries TRBV5-4 and TRBJ1-2; D is unresolved. V was shortened by 4 bases and J by 3 bases, with 10 bases between the two germline ends. The V gene's germline CDR1 is SGHNT and CDR2 YYREEE (reference sequence). CDR3 size: 13 residues. Written as DNA, the CDR3 is TGTGCCAGCAGCCCATGGGGTGACTATGGCTACACCTTC. Translating it yields CASSPWGDYGYTF.